These 11 T cell receptor beta chains share one sample of origin, sequenced in a study of blood T cell repertoires in COVID-19. Sequencing used immunoSEQ multiplex PCR; TCRdb keeps in-frame clones, though not all of them. This sample has hundreds of thousands of clones, with approximately 89% found just once. The sample consisted of peripheral blood. The receptors shown here come from a woman under 40 who had recovered from COVID-19.

The chain links TRBV7-2 to TRBJ2-3, with D hard to call. Germline V lookup: CDR1 SGHTA, CDR2 FQGNSA. V lost 2 bases and J lost 5, with 8 bases in between. CDR3 length: 13 amino acids. In DNA, the CDR3 is TGTGCCAGCAGCTTATCCCTCCGAGATACGCAGTATTTT. Protein: CASSLSLRDTQYF.

The chain recombines TRBV11-2 with TRBJ1-4; a weak D match, TRBD1 (6 bases). V dropped 2 bases and J dropped 0 bases, with 16 bases sitting between them. CDR1 SGHAT and CDR2 FQNNGV come from the germline V gene. The CDR3 is 18 residues long. This CDR3 is CASSLRGGLAATNEKLFF. The CDR3 nucleotides read TGTGCCAGCAGCTTACGGGGGGGGCTGGCCGCAACTAATGAAAAACTGTTTTTT.

The rearrangement joins TRBV5-8 to TRBJ1-5; TRBD1 matches 7 bases. The V segment lost 5 bases and the J segment 0 bases; nucleotides outside the gene matches: 17. CDR3 length: 19 residues. CDR1 SGHTS and CDR2 YDEGEE come from the germline V gene. This CDR3 reads CASRPPPGQLFYSNQPQHF. CDR3 coding DNA: TGTGCCAGCAGACCACCTCCGGGACAGCTTTTTTATAGCAATCAGCCCCAGCATTTT.

The chain joins TRBV3-1 (or the pseudogene TRBV3-2) to TRBJ1-2; D perhaps matches TRBD1 (6 bases). V was shortened by 0 bases and J by 3 bases, with 14 bases between the two germline ends. The CDR3 runs 16 residues. Germline V gene data show CDR1 as LGHDT and CDR2 as YNNKEL (reference sequence). This chain's CDR3 is CASSQDLRTDYYGYTF. For the CDR3, the DNA is TGTGCCAGCAGCCAAGATCTCCGGACAGATTACTATGGCTACACCTTC.

This clone came up once. This sample also contains other DNA sequences that code for the same CDR3. The J gene is TRBJ1-1, the V gene TRBV7-9, with D perhaps TRBD1 (5 bases). CDR1 and CDR2 from the germline V gene are SEHNR and FQNEAQ (reference sequence). V lost 3 bases, J lost 2 bases, and 7 bases lay in between. This CDR3 is 13 amino acids long. CDR3 coding DNA: TGTGCCAGCAGCTTCCAGGGTAACACTGAAGCTTTCTTT. Its protein is CASSFQGNTEAFF. The full variable domain, with the rest looked up from reference TRBV7-9 and TRBJ1-1, is DTGVSQNPRHKITKRGQNVTFRCDPISEHNRLYWYRQTLGQGPEFLTYFQNEAQLEKSRLLSDRFSAERPKGSFSTLEIQRTEQGDSAMYLCASSFQGNTEAFFGQGTRLTVV.

The chain couples TRBV7-2 to TRBJ1-3; D is possibly TRBD1 (5 bases). V shed 5 bases and J shed 3 bases, with 14 bases lying between them. Germline CDR1 reads SGHTA; CDR2 reads FQGNSA. CDR3 size: 15 residues. The CDR3 bases are TGTGCCAGCAGCCGCGCCGGACAAATTGGAAACACCATATATTTT. Translated, it gives CASSRAGQIGNTIYF.

The chain couples TRBV27 to TRBJ1-5; no reliable D call. Per germline, CDR1 MNHEY and CDR2 SMNVEV (reference sequence). Trimming stripped 8 bases from V and 0 bases from J, with 14 bases between. The CDR3 extends over 15 amino acids. The CDR3 region has the DNA TGTGCCAGCGGCTGGGCTCCCCGTAGCAATCAGCCCCAGCATTTT. Protein: CASGWAPRSNQPQHF.

The chain combines TRBV19 with TRBJ1-5; D ambiguous. Looked up from germline, CDR1 is LNHDA and CDR2 is SQIVND (reference sequence). Trimming took off 3 bases at V and 4 bases at J, with 10 bases between the two ends. The CDR3 is 14 amino acids. CDR3: CASSIQDWNQPQHF. In DNA form, the CDR3 reads TGTGCCAGTAGTATTCAGGATTGGAATCAGCCCCAGCATTTT.

The chain is built from TRBV29-1 and TRBJ1-2; D is perhaps TRBD1 (6 bases). Germline V gene lookup returns CDR1 SQVTM and CDR2 ANQGSEA. The V end lost 4 bases, the J end lost 4 bases, and 10 bases lay between the germline ends. There are 12 residues in the CDR3. The CDR3 spells CSVARGTYGYTF. CDR3 nucleotide sequence: TGCAGCGTTGCAAGGGGGACCTATGGCTACACCTTC.

As regards this clone: Other DNA sequences in the sample encode the same CDR3. The chain employs TRBV3-1 (or the pseudogene TRBV3-2) and TRBJ2-7, with D possibly matching TRBD2 (7 bases). CDR1 and CDR2 (germline): LGHDT, YNNKEL (reference sequence). The V end lost 4 bases, the J end lost 3 bases, and 13 bases lay between the germline ends. The length of the CDR3 is 14 residues. The CDR3 sequence is CASSPSGGLYEQYF. CDR3 nucleotide sequence: TGTGCCAGCAGCCCCTCGGGGGGCCTCTACGAGCAGTACTTC.

The chain combines TRBV5-4 with TRBJ1-2; 7 bases line up with TRBD1. J gave up 3 bases and V 2 bases, and 4 bases lay outside the gene matches. The CDR3 totals 14 residues. The V gene's germline CDR1 is SGHNT and CDR2 YYREEE (reference sequence). CDR3 coding DNA: TGTGCCAGCAGCTTACAGGGGCAGCACTATGGCTACACCTTC. Its translation: CASSLQGQHYGYTF.